These 32 T cell receptor beta chains were sequenced from one sample in a study of regulatory T cells in long-lasting Graves disease. Libraries of TCR beta came from iRepertoire HTBI primers plus Arm-PCR of CDR3 regions. TCRdb reanalysed the multiplex PCR reads using MiXCR and keeps one entry per CDR3 protein. The repertoire has some 250,000 distinct CDR3 sequences, more than 15% of them found once; the top ten carry approximately 14%. Time point indicated: newly diagnosed GD, antithyroid drugs for less than 3 months. The TCR library was made from RNA that had been extracted from PBMCs in TRIzol. These same records also appear under a second study, on T cells in Graves' hyperthyroidism and ophthalmopathy.

This specimen was peripheral blood mononuclear cells (PBMCs), taken at new diagnosis, from a patient treated with antithyroid drugs. The receptors stem from a woman younger than 45 with Graves disease.

This clonotype was counted many times. The V and J genes are TRBV7-2 and TRBJ2-2; 7 bases are shared with TRBD1. There are 15 residues in the CDR3. In germline, CDR1 is SGHTA, CDR2 FQGNSA. Unmatched junction bases numbered 9, after V lost 5 bases and J lost 6 bases. CDR3 DNA sequence: TGTGCCAGCAGCCGCCCGACAGGGCGAGCCGGGGAGCTGTTTTTT. Translating gives CASSRPTGRAGELFF. Based on the CDR3 plus reference TRBV7-2 and TRBJ2-2, the full variable domain is GAGVSQSPSNKVTEKGKDVELRCDPISGHTALYWYRQSLGQGLEFLIYFQGNSAPDKSGLPSDRFSAERTGGSVSTLTIQRTQQEDSAVYLCASSRPTGRAGELFFGEGSRLTVL.

The V call is TRBV5-4, the J call TRBJ1-2; D gene ambiguous. The CDR3 is 16 amino acids. Trimming left V 1 base short and J 4 bases short, with 17 bases between. Germline CDR1 is SGHNT and CDR2 is YYREEE (reference sequence). CDR3 residues: CASSLFGPPKGYGYTF. For the CDR3, the DNA is TGTGCCAGCAGCTTGTTCGGACCTCCTAAGGGCTATGGCTACACCTTC.

This clonotype appeared a few times. It may be a read error: a sequence one base away is much more abundant. The rearrangement uses TRBV11-2 and TRBJ1-1; TRBD1 agrees at 9 bases. The germline V gene has CDR1 SGHAT and CDR2 FQNNGV. The CDR3 has 17 residues. The V and J ends lost 4 bases and 0 bases, in that order; junction bases with no gene match: 9. CDR3 amino acids: CASSSPTGGKMNTEAFF. The CDR3 region has the DNA TGTGCCAGCAGCTCGCCAACAGGGGGCAAAATGAACACTGAAGCTTTCTTT.

This sequence joins TRBV5-4 and TRBJ2-2; 8 bases agree with TRBD2. The J segment lost 5 bases and the V segment lost 3 bases, leaving 9 bases of the junction unmatched. Germline V lookup: CDR1 SGHNT, CDR2 YYREEE (reference sequence). CDR3 size: 16 residues. The CDR3 DNA is TGTGCCAGCAGCTCCGCCCTAGCGGGTAGTACCGGGGAGCTGTTTTTT. As protein: CASSSALAGSTGELFF.

Remarks on this clonotype: A far larger clone is only one base removed, so a read error is likely. This chain uses TRBV5-1 with TRBJ2-1; TRBD1 agrees at 7 bases. The CDR3 runs to 14 residues. Trimming removed 1 base from V and 10 bases from J; junction bases left unmatched: 8. Per germline, CDR1 SGHRS and CDR2 YFSETQ. The CDR3, as DNA: TGCGCCAGCAGCTTGAGAGACAGGGTAGCCGAGCAGTTCTTC. Residues: CASSLRDRVAEQFF. Using reference TRBV5-1 and TRBJ2-1 for the parts outside the CDR3, the full variable domain is KAGVTQTPRYLIKTRGQQVTLSCSPISGHRSVSWYQQTPGQGLQFLFEYFSETQRNKGNFPGRFSGRQFSNSRSEMNVSTLELGDSALYLCASSLRDRVAEQFFGPGTRLTVL.

The chain recombines TRBV5-6 with TRBJ2-3; tentative D call: TRBD2 (6 bases). V lost 1 base and J 4 bases, leaving 19 bases between the germline ends. Germline CDR1 reads SGHDT; CDR2 reads YYEEEE. This CDR3 has 17 residues. CDR3 region: CASSLYQVWEEPDTQYF. The DNA for the CDR3 is TGTGCCAGCAGCTTGTATCAAGTTTGGGAGGAACCAGATACGCAGTATTTT.

This clonotype was detected ten times or more. The chain employs TRBV9 and TRBJ1-1; maybe TRBD1 (6 bases). Germline-derived CDR1 and CDR2 are SGDLS and YYNGEE. Trimming shortened V by 4 bases and J by 2 bases, and 12 bases separated the two germline ends. The CDR3 spans 14 residues. As DNA, the CDR3 is TGTGCCAGCAGCAAGGGACAAATTAACACTGAAGCTTTCTTT. Its protein is CASSKGQINTEAFF. Together with reference TRBV9 and TRBJ1-1, the CDR3 gives the full variable domain: DSGVTQTPKHLITATGQRVTLRCSPRSGDLSVYWYQQSLDQGLQFLIQYYNGEERAKGNILERFSAQQFPDLHSELNLSSLELGDSALYFCASSKGQINTEAFFGQGTRLTVV.

Many counts were recorded for this clonotype. This chain links TRBV28 with TRBJ2-7; maybe TRBD2 (6 bases). The germline V gene encodes CDR1 MDHEN and CDR2 SYDVKM. This CDR3 region has 15 residues. V was cut by 9 bases and J by 5 bases, with 23 bases left in between. The CDR3 protein is CASTLTWGSGDEQYF. CDR3 nucleotides: TGTGCCAGTACCCTTACTTGGGGCTCGGGGGACGAGCAGTACTTC.

A note on this clonotype: This likely traces to a read error, being one base from a far larger clone. V gene TRBV12-3 or TRBV12-4 combines with J gene TRBJ2-1; TRBD1 matches at 9 bases. The CDR3 runs 15 residues. Losses at the gene ends were 6 bases for V and 10 bases for J; bases not matched to a gene: 13. CDR3 region: CASSLPGTGSYEQFF. The CDR3 DNA reads TGTGCCAGCAGCCTCCCCGGGACAGGGAGCTACGAGCAGTTCTTC.

The V and J genes are TRBV20-1 and TRBJ2-1, with 10 bases aligning to TRBD2. After removal of 2 bases from V and 3 bases from J, the junction contained 1 base not matched to a gene. This CDR3 has 14 amino acids. Germline V gives CDR1 DFQATT, CDR2 SNEGSKA (reference sequence). CDR3 region: CSARLAGDYNEQFF. The CDR3 bases are TGCAGTGCTAGACTAGCGGGGGACTACAATGAGCAGTTCTTC.

This clonotype was detected only a few times. A much larger clone differs from this one at a single base, so this may be a read error. V gene TRBV6-2 or TRBV6-3 combines with J gene TRBJ2-3; the D is unclear. The germline V gene has CDR1 MNHEY and CDR2 SVGEGT. The CDR3 sequence is 13 residues long. CDR3 amino acids: CASSVVLTDMQYF. The CDR3 region has the DNA TGTGCCAGCAGTGTCGTTCTCACAGATATGCAGTATTTT.

Ten or more counts support this clonotype. In DNA form, the CDR3 reads TGTGCCAGCAGCGCCGGACAGTCCCCTAACTATGGCTACACCTTC. Its protein is CASSAGQSPNYGYTF. This sequence joins TRBV9 and TRBJ1-2; a possible D gene is TRBD1 (6 bases). The CDR3 length is 15 residues. V lost 3 bases and J 0 bases, leaving 12 bases between the germline ends. Per germline, CDR1 SGDLS and CDR2 YYNGEE.

This clonotype has at least ten counts. The V gene is TRBV3-1, the J gene TRBJ2-1, with TRBD2 matching 8 bases. Germline lookup yields CDR1 LGHDT and CDR2 YNNKEL (reference sequence). V gave up 3 bases and J gave up 5 bases; unmatched junction bases: 6. The CDR3 has 15 amino acids. CDR3 sequence: CASSHHRGGDNEQFF. In DNA form, the CDR3 reads TGTGCCAGCAGCCACCACCGGGGGGGCGACAATGAGCAGTTCTTC.

This clonotype was observed many times. This chain connects TRBV3-1 to TRBJ1-2, with 9 bases fitting TRBD1. This CDR3 has 14 amino acids. V lost 3 bases to trimming and J lost 7 bases; unmatched junction nucleotides: 6. Germline V CDR1 and CDR2: LGHDT, YNNKEL (reference sequence). The CDR3 reads CASSHQTGGRGYTF. CDR3 DNA: TGTGCCAGCAGCCACCAAACAGGGGGCCGTGGCTACACCTTC.

The sample holds a few counts of this clonotype. The rearrangement joins TRBV7-6 to TRBJ2-2, with TRBD1 as a possible D gene (6 bases). Germline lookup yields CDR1 SGHVS and CDR2 FNYEAQ. There are 14 residues in the CDR3. The V end lost 1 base, the J end lost 7 bases, and 10 bases lay between the germline ends. The CDR3 sequence: CASSLDRAGGELFF. The CDR3 DNA reads as TGTGCCAGCAGCTTAGACAGGGCTGGCGGGGAGCTGTTTTTT.

This clonotype was recorded many times. The chain recombines TRBV20-1 with TRBJ1-3, with 8 bases fitting TRBD1. With 3 bases clipped from V and 8 bases from J, the junction kept 6 bases outside the gene matches. CDR1 is DFQATT and CDR2 is SNEGSKA in the germline V gene (reference sequence). The CDR3 runs 13 residues. The DNA for the CDR3 is TGCAGTGCTAGTCGGACAGGGCGAGACACCATATATTTT. This sequence encodes CSASRTGRDTIYF.

This clonotype was seen repeatedly, ten times or more. The chain links TRBV7-9 to TRBJ2-3, with TRBD2 matching over 7 bases. V lost 5 bases to trimming and J lost 2 bases; unmatched junction nucleotides: 10. CDR1 is SEHNR, CDR2 FQNEAQ, per germline (reference sequence). The CDR3 is made up of 16 amino acids. The CDR3, as DNA: TGTGCCAGCAGCCCATCGGGGGGTACGAACACAGATACGCAGTATTTT. It yields the protein CASSPSGGTNTDTQYF.

This clonotype was seen ten or more times. The J gene is TRBJ2-7, the V gene TRBV14; D unclear. The V and J ends lost 3 bases and 0 bases respectively, with 6 bases between them. The germline V gene encodes CDR1 SGHDN and CDR2 FVKESK. CDR3 length: 13 amino acids. In DNA form, the CDR3 reads TGTGCCAGCAGCCATGGGCACTCCTACGAGCAGTACTTC. Translating gives CASSHGHSYEQYF.

This clonotype was counted many times. This rearrangement joins TRBV5-1 to TRBJ1-1; the D is unclear. The germline V gene encodes CDR1 SGHRS and CDR2 YFSETQ. There are 15 residues in the CDR3. V shed 7 bases and J shed 0 bases, with 16 bases lying between them. The CDR3: CASRASPALNTEAFF. The CDR3 nucleotides are TGCGCCAGCCGGGCTTCCCCCGCTCTGAACACTGAAGCTTTCTTT. The whole variable domain, filled in from reference TRBV5-1 and TRBJ1-1, reads KAGVTQTPRYLIKTRGQQVTLSCSPISGHRSVSWYQQTPGQGLQFLFEYFSETQRNKGNFPGRFSGRQFSNSRSEMNVSTLELGDSALYLCASRASPALNTEAFFGQGTRLTVV.

In this sample, this clonotype turned up many times. This chain links TRBV3-1 with TRBJ2-3; D uncertain. The end of the DNA fits TRBJ2-7 better, so the J call may be wrong. The CDR3 is 14 residues long. The germline V gene has CDR1 LGHDT and CDR2 YNNKEL (reference sequence). DNA for the CDR3: TGTGCCAGCAGCCAAGGTCGACATGCCTACGAGCAGTACTTC. It specifies CASSQGRHAYEQYF.

Of note for this clonotype: With a far larger clone one base away, a read error is the likely cause. The chain uses TRBV27 and TRBJ2-2, with D unresolved. The CDR3 consists of 12 residues. CDR1 is MNHEY, CDR2 SMNVEV, per germline (reference sequence). V was trimmed by 5 bases and J by 3 bases, leaving 4 bases between them. The CDR3 DNA follows: TGTGCCAGCAGTGACTACACCGGGGAGCTGTTTTTT. This codes for CASSDYTGELFF.

This chain joins TRBV7-9 and TRBJ1-2, with a possible D match to TRBD1 (6 bases). CDR1 and CDR2 from the germline V gene are SEHNR and FQNEAQ (reference sequence). The V end lost 4 bases, the J end lost 1 base, and 16 bases lay between the germline ends. There are 16 residues in the CDR3. CDR3 nucleotide sequence: TGTGCCAGCAGCTCGGGGGGGGGCGCGGATAACTATGGCTACACCTTC. Translating it yields CASSSGGGADNYGYTF.

The sample holds many counts of this clonotype. This chain joins TRBV7-2 and TRBJ1-2, with a tentative D call TRBD1 (5 bases). Between the trimmed V and J ends, which lost 2 bases and 8 bases, there was a span of 18 bases. This CDR3 is 15 amino acids long. Germline V gives CDR1 SGHTA, CDR2 FQGNSA. In nucleotides, the CDR3 is TGTGCCAGCAGCTTACCGCCTGTTAGGGACCACGGCTACACCTTC. Translation: CASSLPPVRDHGYTF.

The chain uses TRBV7-6 and TRBJ2-7; D perhaps matches TRBD2 (6 bases). This CDR3 has 15 residues. Trimming removed 5 bases at V and 3 bases at J, with 17 bases between. The germline CDR1 and CDR2 sequences are SGHVS and FNYEAQ. In DNA, the CDR3 is TGTGCCAGCAGCACCTCCGGGGACTCGTTCTACGAGCAGTACTTC. Its protein product is CASSTSGDSFYEQYF.

About this clonotype: A much bigger clone sits one base away, suggesting this may be a read error. This sequence joins TRBV6-1 and TRBJ2-7, with 8 bases that match TRBD1. CDR3 length: 14 residues. J was trimmed by 4 bases and V by 10 bases; bases with no gene match: 12. CDR1 and CDR2 from the germline V gene are MNHNS and SASEGT. CDR3 region: CAILVWDRRYEQYF. CDR3 bases: TGTGCCATCCTTGTTTGGGACAGGAGGTACGAGCAGTACTTC.

The V gene is TRBV20-1, the J gene TRBJ1-5; D gene ambiguous. CDR3 size: 13 residues. The ends were cut back, 3 bases at V and 5 bases at J, with 11 bases in the middle. CDR1 and CDR2 from the germline V gene are DFQATT and SNEGSKA (reference sequence). CDR3 residues: CSASLAYDQPQHF. CDR3 in DNA: TGCAGTGCTAGCTTGGCTTATGATCAGCCCCAGCATTTT.

This clonotype has at least ten counts. The V call is TRBV15, the J call TRBJ2-5; no firm D call. The CDR3 runs 11 residues. V dropped 8 bases and J dropped 4 bases, with 8 bases sitting between them. Germline V gives CDR1 LNHNV, CDR2 YYDKDF (reference sequence). CDR3 loop: CATANRETQYF. DNA for the CDR3: TGTGCCACCGCTAATAGAGAGACCCAGTACTTC. Together with reference TRBV15 and TRBJ2-5, the CDR3 gives the full variable domain: DAMVIQNPRYQVTQFGKPVTLSCSQTLNHNVMYWYQQKSSQAPKLLFHYYDKDFNNEADTPDNFQSRRPNTSFCFLDIRSPGLGDTAMYLCATANRETQYFGPGTRLLVL.

This clonotype was detected a few times. The chain recombines TRBV5-1 with TRBJ1-1; 9 bases line up with TRBD1. V gave up 1 base and J gave up 4 bases; unmatched junction bases: 11. The CDR3 contains 17 residues. Germline V gives CDR1 SGHRS, CDR2 YFSETQ. CDR3 protein: CASSLFGTGSSSTEAFF. As DNA, the CDR3 is TGCGCCAGCAGCTTGTTTGGGACAGGGTCTTCAAGCACTGAAGCTTTCTTT.

This clonotype was counted many times. CDR3 region: CSARMGGGNSPLHF. In DNA, the CDR3 is TGCAGTGCTAGAATGGGGGGTGGCAATTCACCCCTCCACTTT. The V call is TRBV20-1, the J call TRBJ1-6; D may be TRBD1 (5 bases). Germline V lookup: CDR1 DFQATT, CDR2 SNEGSKA (reference sequence). Trimming removed 2 bases from V and 7 bases from J, with 12 bases in between. The CDR3 runs 14 residues.

This clonotype occurred many times. V gene TRBV20-1 combines with J gene TRBJ2-5; D ambiguous. This CDR3 region has 11 residues. Germline CDR1 and CDR2: DFQATT and SNEGSKA (reference sequence). The V end lost 6 bases, the J end lost 5 bases, and 10 bases lay between the germline ends. The CDR3 loop reads CSATGGETQYF. CDR3 nucleotide sequence: TGCAGTGCAACGGGTGGGGAGACCCAGTACTTC.

The table lists this clonotype with many counts. The V gene is TRBV7-9, the J gene TRBJ1-2, with 10 bases identical to TRBD1. Germline CDR1 and CDR2: SEHNR and FQNEAQ (reference sequence). The CDR3 sequence is 16 residues long. Germline trimming cut 6 bases from V and 4 bases from J; bases unmatched to any gene: 11. Here the CDR3 reads CASRPGTGEEVYGYTF. The CDR3 DNA is TGTGCCAGCAGACCCGGGACAGGGGAGGAGGTCTATGGCTACACCTTC. The full variable domain, with the rest looked up from reference TRBV7-9 and TRBJ1-2, is DTGVSQNPRHKITKRGQNVTFRCDPISEHNRLYWYRQTLGQGPEFLTYFQNEAQLEKSRLLSDRFSAERPKGSFSTLEIQRTEQGDSAMYLCASRPGTGEEVYGYTFGSGTRLTVV.

This clonotype has at least ten counts. The rearrangement joins TRBV28 to TRBJ2-7, with D maybe TRBD1 (5 bases). The germline V gene encodes CDR1 MDHEN and CDR2 SYDVKM. There are 12 residues in the CDR3. V was clipped by 2 bases and J by 6 bases, with 8 bases between them. The CDR3 nucleotides are TGTGCCAGCAGTTTAAAGGGGTTCGAGCAGTACTTC. This sequence encodes CASSLKGFEQYF.